Listed here is a single T cell receptor (beta chain). In the source study's methods: Amplifying reference gene primers gave estimates of nucleated cell counts. Sequenced by immunoSEQ multiplex PCR; TCRdb stores in-frame clones only, minus some. The V and J calls and the clone size are those of that table, but D and trimming were determined from the DNA. This repertoire shows roughly 92,000 clones, around 89% found once; its top ten account for approximately 4.3%. Germline V gene data show CDR1 as MDHEN and CDR2 as SYDVKM. Unmatched junction bases numbered 4, after V lost 7 bases and J lost 5 bases. This CDR3 contains 12 residues. This specimen belongs to a study of blood T cell repertoires in COVID-19. In the study overall: Material from acute and convalescent COVID-19 was sourced from the United States, Italy and Spain. PBMCs, B-cell-depleted T cells, or T cells provided the cDNA or gDNA that made up the material.

V is TRBV28 and J is TRBJ1-2; TRBD1 aligns across 7 bases. The TCR sequence derives from a woman of 80 years or more with active or convalescent COVID-19. The sequencing sample was made of peripheral blood. The DNA for the CDR3 is TGTGCCAGCATTCAGACAGGGTATGGCTACACCTTC. As protein: CASIQTGYGYTF.